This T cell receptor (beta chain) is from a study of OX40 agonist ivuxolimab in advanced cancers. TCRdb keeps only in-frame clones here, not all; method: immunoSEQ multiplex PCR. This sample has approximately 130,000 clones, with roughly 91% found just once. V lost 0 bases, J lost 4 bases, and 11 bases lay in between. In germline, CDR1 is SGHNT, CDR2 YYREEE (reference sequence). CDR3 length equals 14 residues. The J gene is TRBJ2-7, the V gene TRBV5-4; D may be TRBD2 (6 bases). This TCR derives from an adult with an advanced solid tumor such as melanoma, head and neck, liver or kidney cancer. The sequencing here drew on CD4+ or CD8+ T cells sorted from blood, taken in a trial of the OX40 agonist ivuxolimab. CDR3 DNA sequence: TGTGCCAGCAGCTTGGTGGGCGGGAAATACGAGCAGTACTTC. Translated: CASSLVGGKYEQYF.